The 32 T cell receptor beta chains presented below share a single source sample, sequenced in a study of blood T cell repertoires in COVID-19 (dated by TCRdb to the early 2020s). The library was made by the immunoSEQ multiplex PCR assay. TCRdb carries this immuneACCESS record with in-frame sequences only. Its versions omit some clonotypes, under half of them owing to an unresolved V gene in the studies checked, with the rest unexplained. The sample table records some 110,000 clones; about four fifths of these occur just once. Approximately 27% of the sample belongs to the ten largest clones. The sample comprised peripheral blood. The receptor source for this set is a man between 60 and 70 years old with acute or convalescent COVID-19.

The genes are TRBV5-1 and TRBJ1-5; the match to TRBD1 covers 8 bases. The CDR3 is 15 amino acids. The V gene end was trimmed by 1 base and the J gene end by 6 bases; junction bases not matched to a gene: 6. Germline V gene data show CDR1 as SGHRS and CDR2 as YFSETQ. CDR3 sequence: CASSLLGQGGQPQHF. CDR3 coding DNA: TGCGCCAGCAGCTTGCTTGGACAGGGCGGTCAGCCCCAGCATTTT.

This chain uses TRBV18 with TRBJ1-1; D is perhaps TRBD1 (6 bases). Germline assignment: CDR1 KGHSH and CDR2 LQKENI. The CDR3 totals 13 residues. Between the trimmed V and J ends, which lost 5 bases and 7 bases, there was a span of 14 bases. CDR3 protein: CASSTQGQGEAFF. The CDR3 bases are TGTGCCAGCTCAACCCAGGGGCAAGGTGAAGCTTTCTTT. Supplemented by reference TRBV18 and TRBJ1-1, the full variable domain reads NAGVMQNPRHLVRRRGQEARLRCSPMKGHSHVYWYRQLPEEGLKFMVYLQKENIIDESGMPKERFSAEFPKEGPSILRIQQVVRGDSAAYFCASSTQGQGEAFFGQGTRLTVV.

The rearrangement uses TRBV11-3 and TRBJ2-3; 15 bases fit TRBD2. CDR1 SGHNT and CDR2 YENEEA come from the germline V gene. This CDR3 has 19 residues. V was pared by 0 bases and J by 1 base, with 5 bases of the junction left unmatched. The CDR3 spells CASSLEGLAGGDGTDTQYF. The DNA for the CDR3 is TGTGCCAGCAGCTTAGAGGGACTAGCGGGAGGTGACGGCACAGATACGCAGTATTTT.

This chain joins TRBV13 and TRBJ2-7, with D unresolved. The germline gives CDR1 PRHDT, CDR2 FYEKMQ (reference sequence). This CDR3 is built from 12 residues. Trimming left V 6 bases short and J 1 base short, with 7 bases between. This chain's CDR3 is CASRGSSYEQYF. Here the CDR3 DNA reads TGTGCCAGCAGGGGCAGTTCCTACGAGCAGTACTTC.

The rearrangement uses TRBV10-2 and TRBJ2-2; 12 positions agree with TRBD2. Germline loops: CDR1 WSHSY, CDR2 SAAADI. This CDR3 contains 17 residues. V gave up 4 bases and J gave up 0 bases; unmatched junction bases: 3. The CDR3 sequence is CASSVASGRANTGELFF. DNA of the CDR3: TGCGCCAGCAGTGTGGCTAGCGGGAGGGCGAACACCGGGGAGCTGTTTTTT.

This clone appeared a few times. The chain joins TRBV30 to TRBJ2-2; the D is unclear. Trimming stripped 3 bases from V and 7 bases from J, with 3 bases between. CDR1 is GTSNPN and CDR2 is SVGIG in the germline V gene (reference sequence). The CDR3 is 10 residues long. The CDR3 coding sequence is TGTGCCTGGAGCCTCGGGGAGCTGTTTTTT. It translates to CAWSLGELFF. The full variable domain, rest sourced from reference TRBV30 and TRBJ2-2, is SQTIHQWPATLVQPVGSPLSLECTVEGTSNPNLYWYRQAAGRGLQLLFYSVGIGQISSEVPQNLSASRPQDRQFILSSKKLLLSDSGFYLCAWSLGELFFGEGSRLTVL.

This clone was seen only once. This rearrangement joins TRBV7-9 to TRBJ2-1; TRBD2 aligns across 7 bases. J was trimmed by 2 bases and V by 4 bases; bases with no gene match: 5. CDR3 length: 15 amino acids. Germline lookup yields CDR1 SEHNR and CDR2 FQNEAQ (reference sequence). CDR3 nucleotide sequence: TGTGCCAGCAGCTCGCCCGGGACTACCTACAATGAGCAGTTCTTC. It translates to CASSSPGTTYNEQFF.

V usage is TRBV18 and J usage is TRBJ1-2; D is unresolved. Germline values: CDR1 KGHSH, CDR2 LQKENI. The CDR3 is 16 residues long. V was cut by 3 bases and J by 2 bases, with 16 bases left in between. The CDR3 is CASSPRGSPVNYGYTF. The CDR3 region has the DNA TGTGCCAGCTCACCGCGTGGTTCTCCCGTCAACTATGGCTACACCTTC.

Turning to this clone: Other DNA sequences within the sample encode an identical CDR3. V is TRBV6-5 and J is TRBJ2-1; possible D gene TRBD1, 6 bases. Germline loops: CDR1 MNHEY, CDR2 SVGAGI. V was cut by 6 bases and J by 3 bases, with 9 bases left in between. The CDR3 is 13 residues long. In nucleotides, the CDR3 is TGTGCCAGCAGCCGGACAGACTACAATGAGCAGTTCTTC. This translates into CASSRTDYNEQFF.

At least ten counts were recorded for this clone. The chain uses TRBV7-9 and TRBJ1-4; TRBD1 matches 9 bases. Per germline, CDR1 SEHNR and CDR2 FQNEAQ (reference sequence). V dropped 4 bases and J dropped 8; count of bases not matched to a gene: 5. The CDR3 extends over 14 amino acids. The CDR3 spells CASSWGQGAEKLFF. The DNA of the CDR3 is TGTGCCAGCAGCTGGGGACAGGGCGCGGAAAAACTGTTTTTT.

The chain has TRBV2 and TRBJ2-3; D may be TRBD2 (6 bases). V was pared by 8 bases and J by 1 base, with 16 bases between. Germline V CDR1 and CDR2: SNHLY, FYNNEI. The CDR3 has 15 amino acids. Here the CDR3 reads CASGGRRRGTDTQYF. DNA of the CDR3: TGTGCCAGCGGAGGGAGGAGGCGAGGCACAGATACGCAGTATTTT.

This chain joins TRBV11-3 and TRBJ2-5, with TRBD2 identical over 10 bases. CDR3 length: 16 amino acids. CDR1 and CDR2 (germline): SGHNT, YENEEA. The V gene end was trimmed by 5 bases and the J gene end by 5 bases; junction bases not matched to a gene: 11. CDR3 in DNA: TGTGCCAGCAGCCGGGCCCCTAGCGGGAGCTGGGAGACCCAGTACTTC. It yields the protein CASSRAPSGSWETQYF.

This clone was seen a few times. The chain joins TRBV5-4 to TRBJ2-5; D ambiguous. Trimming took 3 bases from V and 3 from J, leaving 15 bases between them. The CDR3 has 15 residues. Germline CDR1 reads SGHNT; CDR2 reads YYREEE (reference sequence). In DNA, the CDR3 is TGTGCCAGCAGCTCCCCGGGTGAAGCCGAAGAGACCCAGTACTTC. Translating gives CASSSPGEAEETQYF.

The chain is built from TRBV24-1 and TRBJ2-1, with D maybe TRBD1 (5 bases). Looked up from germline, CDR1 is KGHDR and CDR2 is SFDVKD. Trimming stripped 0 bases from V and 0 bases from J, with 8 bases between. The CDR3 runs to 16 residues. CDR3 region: CATSDLTGSSYNEQFF. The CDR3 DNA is TGTGCCACCAGTGATTTGACAGGAAGCTCCTACAATGAGCAGTTCTTC.

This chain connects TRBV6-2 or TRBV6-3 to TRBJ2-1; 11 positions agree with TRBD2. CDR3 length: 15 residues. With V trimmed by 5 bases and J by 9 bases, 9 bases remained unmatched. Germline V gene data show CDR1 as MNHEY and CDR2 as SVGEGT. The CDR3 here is CASSPASGRLLEQFF. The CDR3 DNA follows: TGTGCCAGCAGTCCAGCTAGCGGGAGGTTGCTTGAGCAGTTCTTC.

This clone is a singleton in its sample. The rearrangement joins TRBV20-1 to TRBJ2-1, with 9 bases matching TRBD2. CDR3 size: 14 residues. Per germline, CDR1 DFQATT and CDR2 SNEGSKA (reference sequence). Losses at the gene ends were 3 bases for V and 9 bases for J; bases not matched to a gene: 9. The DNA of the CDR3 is TGCAGTGCTAGTAGGTCTAGCGGGAATCCTGAGCAGTTCTTC. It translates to CSASRSSGNPEQFF.

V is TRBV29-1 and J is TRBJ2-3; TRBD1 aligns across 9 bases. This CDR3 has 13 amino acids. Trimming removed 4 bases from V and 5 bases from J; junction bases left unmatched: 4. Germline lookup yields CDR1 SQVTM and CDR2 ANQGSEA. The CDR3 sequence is CSVGGTGKDTQYF. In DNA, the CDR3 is TGCAGCGTTGGAGGGACAGGGAAAGATACGCAGTATTTT.

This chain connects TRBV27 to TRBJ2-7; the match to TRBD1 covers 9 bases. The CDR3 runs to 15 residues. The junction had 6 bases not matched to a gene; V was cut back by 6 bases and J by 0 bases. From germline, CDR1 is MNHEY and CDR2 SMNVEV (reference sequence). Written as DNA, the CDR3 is TGTGCCAGCAGAGGACAGGGGTTTTCCTCCTACGAGCAGTACTTC. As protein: CASRGQGFSSYEQYF.

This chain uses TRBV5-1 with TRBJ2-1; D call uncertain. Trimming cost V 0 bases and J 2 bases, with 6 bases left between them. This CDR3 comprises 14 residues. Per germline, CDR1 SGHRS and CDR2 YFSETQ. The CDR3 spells CASSLVSTYNEQFF. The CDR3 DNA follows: TGCGCCAGCAGCTTGGTCAGTACCTACAATGAGCAGTTCTTC.

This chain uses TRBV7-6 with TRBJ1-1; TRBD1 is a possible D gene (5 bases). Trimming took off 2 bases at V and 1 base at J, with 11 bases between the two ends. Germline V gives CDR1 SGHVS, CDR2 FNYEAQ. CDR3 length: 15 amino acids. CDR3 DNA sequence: TGTGCCAGCAGCTTACAGTACGGACAGAACACTGAAGCTTTCTTT. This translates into CASSLQYGQNTEAFF.

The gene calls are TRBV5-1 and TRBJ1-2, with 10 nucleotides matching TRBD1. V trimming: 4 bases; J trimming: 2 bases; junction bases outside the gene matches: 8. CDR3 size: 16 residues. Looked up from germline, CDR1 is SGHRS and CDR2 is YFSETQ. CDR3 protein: CASSAGQGVPNYGYTF. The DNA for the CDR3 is TGCGCCAGCAGCGCTGGACAGGGGGTCCCAAACTATGGCTACACCTTC.

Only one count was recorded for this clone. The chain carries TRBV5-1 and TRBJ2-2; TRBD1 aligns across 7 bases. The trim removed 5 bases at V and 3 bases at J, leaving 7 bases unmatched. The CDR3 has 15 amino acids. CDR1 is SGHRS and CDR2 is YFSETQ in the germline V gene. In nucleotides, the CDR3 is TGCGCCAGCAGGCCAGGGGGACACTACACCGGGGAGCTGTTTTTT. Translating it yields CASRPGGHYTGELFF.

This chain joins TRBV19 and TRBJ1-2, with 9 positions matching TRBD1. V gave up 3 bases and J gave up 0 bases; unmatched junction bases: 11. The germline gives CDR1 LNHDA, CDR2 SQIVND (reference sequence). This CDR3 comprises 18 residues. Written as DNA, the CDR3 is TGTGCCAGTAGTATCGCGAACAGGGGGCGACTCGCTAACTATGGCTACACCTTC. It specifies CASSIANRGRLANYGYTF.

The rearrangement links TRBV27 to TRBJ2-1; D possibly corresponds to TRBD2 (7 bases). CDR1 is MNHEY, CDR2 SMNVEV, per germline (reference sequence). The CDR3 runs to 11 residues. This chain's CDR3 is CGSRAEGGEFF. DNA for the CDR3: TGTGGGAGTCGGGCCGAGGGGGGGGAGTTCTTC.

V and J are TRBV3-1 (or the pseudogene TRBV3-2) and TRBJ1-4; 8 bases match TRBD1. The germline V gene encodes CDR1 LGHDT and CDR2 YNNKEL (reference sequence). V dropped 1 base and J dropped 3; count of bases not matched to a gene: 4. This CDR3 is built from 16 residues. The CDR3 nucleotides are TGTGCCAGCAGCCAAGTGGGGGACAGGCCTAATGAAAAACTGTTTTTT. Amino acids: CASSQVGDRPNEKLFF.

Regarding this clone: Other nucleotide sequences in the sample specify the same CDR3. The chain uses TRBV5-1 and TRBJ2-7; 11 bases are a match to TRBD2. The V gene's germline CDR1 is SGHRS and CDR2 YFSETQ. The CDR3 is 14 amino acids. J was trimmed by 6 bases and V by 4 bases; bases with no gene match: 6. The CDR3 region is CASSLTSGSGEQYF. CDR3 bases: TGCGCCAGCAGCCTTACTAGCGGGAGTGGCGAGCAGTACTTC.

Written as DNA, the CDR3 is TGCGCCAGCAGCCGCGCCCGGGGGGAGACCCAGTACTTC. It codes for CASSRARGETQYF. The rearrangement links TRBV5-1 to TRBJ2-5; maybe TRBD2 (6 bases). Germline values: CDR1 SGHRS, CDR2 YFSETQ. The CDR3 has 13 amino acids. Between the trimmed V and J ends, which lost 4 bases and 5 bases, there was a span of 12 bases.

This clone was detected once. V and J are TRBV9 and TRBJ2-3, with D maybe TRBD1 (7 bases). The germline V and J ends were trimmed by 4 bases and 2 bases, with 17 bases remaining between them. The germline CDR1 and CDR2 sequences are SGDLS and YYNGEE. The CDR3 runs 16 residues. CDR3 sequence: CASSQGVSGYTDTQYF. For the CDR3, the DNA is TGTGCCAGCAGCCAGGGGGTTAGCGGATACACAGATACGCAGTATTTT.

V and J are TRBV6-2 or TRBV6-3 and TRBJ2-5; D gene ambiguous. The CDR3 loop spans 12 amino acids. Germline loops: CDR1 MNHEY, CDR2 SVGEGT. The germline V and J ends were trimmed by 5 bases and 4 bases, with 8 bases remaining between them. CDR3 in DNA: TGTGCCAGCAGTATTTTTAGAGAGACCCAGTACTTC. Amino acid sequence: CASSIFRETQYF.

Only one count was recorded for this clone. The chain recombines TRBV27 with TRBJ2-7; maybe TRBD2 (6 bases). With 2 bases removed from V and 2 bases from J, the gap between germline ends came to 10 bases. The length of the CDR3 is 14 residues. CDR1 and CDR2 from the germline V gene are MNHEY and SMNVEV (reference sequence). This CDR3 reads CASSLGGGAYEQYF. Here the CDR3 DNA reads TGTGCCAGCAGTTTAGGAGGAGGGGCCTACGAGCAGTACTTC.

CDR3 DNA: TGTGCCAGCAGCCCTGGACAGGGCTATGGCTACACCTTC. It codes for CASSPGQGYGYTF. This chain links TRBV7-9 with TRBJ1-2; 8 nucleotides line up with TRBD1. Germline V gives CDR1 SEHNR, CDR2 FQNEAQ (reference sequence). CDR3 size: 13 residues. V lost 5 bases to trimming and J lost 4 bases; unmatched junction nucleotides: 3.

The CDR3, as DNA: TGCGCCAGCAGCCAAGATCCAAAGGGAGAGCCCCAGCATTTT. It encodes CASSQDPKGEPQHF. The chain employs TRBV4-1 and TRBJ1-5; D not resolved. This CDR3 is 14 amino acids long. Trimming stripped 0 bases from V and 8 bases from J, with 11 bases between. Germline CDR1 and CDR2: MGHRA and YSYEKL.